This entry features one T cell receptor beta chain sequence. This record belongs to a study of blood T cell repertoires in COVID-19. Profiled with immunoSEQ multiplex PCR; TCRdb holds only in-frame clones, not every one. The table records some 200,000 clones, approximately 84% of them present only once. Germline V gene data show CDR1 as LGHDT and CDR2 as YNNKEL (reference sequence). This CDR3 has 15 amino acids. V trimming: 5 bases; J trimming: 0 bases; junction bases outside the gene matches: 1. The chain is built from TRBV3-1 (or the pseudogene TRBV3-2) and TRBJ2-5, with TRBD2 matching 12 bases. The TCR was taken from a human donor with acute or convalescent COVID-19. The donor label of this sample is uncertain. Sequenced sample: peripheral blood. CDR3 in DNA: TGTGCCAGCAGCGGGACTAGCGGGTACCAAGAGACCCAGTACTTC. Translating it yields CASSGTSGYQETQYF.